This is a list of T cell receptor beta chains from one sample in a study of blood T cells in healthy people across ages. TCRdb recomputed calls from the 5' RACE reads with MiXCR, one row per CDR3 protein. This table has 1.8 million or so distinct CDR3 sequences, around 40% appearing once. Material: blood. These receptor sequences come from a human donor in good health. Both conserved end residues are part of each CDR3. Fields, in order: D gene, J gene, V gene, clone size, CDR3 DNA, CDR3 protein. A D gene is named only where the DNA matches it firmly. Clone size appears in some rows only: once, few, many, or a class for an expanded clone.

>-|TRBJ1-6|TRBV7-9|few
TGTGCCAGCAGCTTAGCACCAGCACCCCTCCACTTT
CASSLAPAPLHF
>TRBD2|TRBJ2-3|TRBV29-1|-
TGCAGCGTTGACGGAGCGGGAGGTGCAGATACGCAGTATTTT
CSVDGAGGADTQYF
>-|TRBJ1-2|TRBV29-1|few
TGCAGCGTTGAAGATCAGAATCGGGATGGCTACACCTTC
CSVEDQNRDGYTF
>TRBD1|TRBJ2-5|TRBV18|few
TGTGCCAGCTCAAGCCCGGGACAGGGGGAGACCCAGTACTTC
CASSSPGQGETQYF
>TRBD2|TRBJ2-1|TRBV5-1|few
TGCGCCAGCAGCATGACTAGCGGGGGGGCGTCGTTCTTC
CASSMTSGGASFF
>-|TRBJ1-2|TRBV12-3/TRBV12-4|-
TGTGCCAGCAGTTTCAATCACGGTGGCTACACCTTC
CASSFNHGGYTF
>TRBD1|TRBJ2-2|TRBV12-3/TRBV12-4|-
TGTGCCAGCAGTACCGACGGACAGGTCACCGGGGAGCTGTTTTTT
CASSTDGQVTGELFF
>-|TRBJ2-5|TRBV6-2/TRBV6-3|many
TGTGCCAGCAGTTCCGGCGCTGAGCAAGAGACCCAGTACTTC
CASSSGAEQETQYF
>TRBD1|TRBJ2-1|TRBV20-1|many
TGCAGTGCTAGAACAGGGGGGTGGTACCCCAATGAGCAGTTCTTC
CSARTGGWYPNEQFF
>TRBD2|TRBJ2-3|TRBV6-5|-
TGTGCCAGCAGGGAACTGACTAGCGGGAGGGATACGCAGTATTTT
CASRELTSGRDTQYF
>TRBD2|TRBJ2-1|TRBV12-3/TRBV12-4|-
TGTGCCAGCACTTTAGGGCGGGGGGGCAACAATGAGCAGTTCTTC
CASTLGRGGNNEQFF
>TRBD2|TRBJ2-5|TRBV6-5|-
TGTGCCAGCAGTCGCCCAGGGAGGGGAGAGACCCAGTACTTC
CASSRPGRGETQYF
>-|TRBJ1-1|TRBV7-8|few
TGTGCCAGCAGCCCCCGGCTAAGGACAAGAGGAATGAACACTGAAGCTTTCTTT
CASSPRLRTRGMNTEAFF
>-|TRBJ2-6|TRBV5-1|-
TGCGCCAGCAGCTCCCTCGCCGGCTCCGGGGCCAACGTCCTGACTTTC
CASSSLAGSGANVLTF
>-|TRBJ1-5|TRBV5-1|few
TGCGCCAGCAGCCCGTTGGGGATTGTCAATCAGCCCCAGCATTTT
CASSPLGIVNQPQHF
>-|TRBJ1-3|TRBV9|few
TGTGCCAGCAGCGTATCATCCCCAACCCTCGGGACTGGAAACACCATATATTTT
CASSVSSPTLGTGNTIYF
>TRBD1|TRBJ2-1|TRBV6-7|-
TGTGCCAGCAGTTACCGGGACAGGGGATACAGTGAGCAGTTCTTC
CASSYRDRGYSEQFF
>-|TRBJ2-3|TRBV7-9|-
TGTGCCAGCACCTTGTCGGGCAGGGGCCTAAGCACAGATACGCAGTATTTT
CASTLSGRGLSTDTQYF
>-|TRBJ1-2|TRBV6-6|-
TGTGCCAGCAGCACAGGGAAATTTGGCTACACCTTC
CASSTGKFGYTF
>TRBD2|TRBJ2-7|TRBV20-1|few
TGCAGTGCTAGAGTCGGGGGGGGCCCGGAAGAGCAGTACTTC
CSARVGGGPEEQYF
>-|TRBJ1-5|TRBV12-3/TRBV12-4|-
TGTGCCAGCAGTTCCGGGACGGTGTCTAGACAGCCCCAGCATTTT
CASSSGTVSRQPQHF
>-|TRBJ2-5|TRBV5-5|-
TGTGCCAGCAGCTTGGGGTACGGTCAAGAGACCCAGTACTTC
CASSLGYGQETQYF
>-|TRBJ2-4|TRBV20-1|-
TGCAGTGCTCAATGGACCGCAGAAGTACCCAAAAACATTCCGTACTTC
CSAQWTAEVPKNIPYF
>-|TRBJ1-2|TRBV18|-
TGTGCCAGCTCACCAAGCCTTGACGGAGACTATGGCAACACCTTC
CASSPSLDGDYGNTF
>-|TRBJ2-7|TRBV6-2/TRBV6-3|-
TGTGCCAGCCGACTGGACAGAACCTACGAGCAGTACTTC
CASRLDRTYEQYF
>-|TRBJ2-5|TRBV27|-
TGTGCCAGCATCCTATATGACGGGGTTGAGACCCAGTACTTC
CASILYDGVETQYF
>-|TRBJ2-1|TRBV20-1|few
TGCAGTCCGATAGCCGGAGGGGGGCATTCCTACAATGAGCAGTTCTTC
CSPIAGGGHSYNEQFF
>-|TRBJ2-5|TRBV4-1|few
TGCGCCAGCAGCCAAAGGGGTTTGGTGGCACGGGAGACCCAGTACTTC
CASSQRGLVARETQYF
>-|TRBJ2-1|TRBV11-2|-
TGTGCCAGCAGTTTTAGCCGGGCAGGCTATCCTTACAATGAGCAGTTCTTC
CASSFSRAGYPYNEQFF
>-|TRBJ1-6|TRBV7-2|many
TGTGCCAGCAGCCCCTCCCTCGGCTCCTATAATTCACCCCTCCACTTT
CASSPSLGSYNSPLHF
>-|TRBJ2-1|TRBV5-8|few
TGTGCCAGCAGCTCGACGGCCCGGGGCCGGTGGGCCCAGCAGTTCTTC
CASSSTARGRWAQQFF